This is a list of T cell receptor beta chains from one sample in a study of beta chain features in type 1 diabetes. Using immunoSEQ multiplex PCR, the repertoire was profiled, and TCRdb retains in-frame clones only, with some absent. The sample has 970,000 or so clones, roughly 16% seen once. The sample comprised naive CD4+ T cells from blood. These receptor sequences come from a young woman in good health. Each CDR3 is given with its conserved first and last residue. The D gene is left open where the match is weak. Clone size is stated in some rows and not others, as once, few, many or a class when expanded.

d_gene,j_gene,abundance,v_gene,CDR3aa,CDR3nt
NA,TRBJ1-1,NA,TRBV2,CASSDQGRNTEAFF,TGTGCCAGCAGTGACCAAGGCAGGAACACTGAAGCTTTCTTT
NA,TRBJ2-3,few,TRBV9,CASSADRDTDTQYF,TGTGCCAGCAGCGCGGACCGGGACACAGATACGCAGTATTTT
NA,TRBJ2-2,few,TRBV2,CASSEAATGELFF,TGTGCCAGCAGTGAAGCGGCAACCGGGGAGCTGTTTTTT
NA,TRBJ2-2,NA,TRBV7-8,CASSLGPSGELFF,TGTGCCAGCAGCTTAGGGCCCTCCGGGGAGCTGTTTTTT
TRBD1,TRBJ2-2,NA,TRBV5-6,CASSWAGTGTGELFF,TGTGCCAGCAGCTGGGCCGGGACAGGGACCGGGGAGCTGTTTTTT
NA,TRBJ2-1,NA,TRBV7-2,CASSGHLRVDEQFF,TGTGCCAGCAGCGGCCACCTTAGGGTGGATGAGCAGTTCTTC
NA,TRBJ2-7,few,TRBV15,CATSRGPLPDQVRGQYF,TGTGCCACCAGCAGAGGCCCCCTACCAGACCAGGTACGGGGGCAGTACTTC
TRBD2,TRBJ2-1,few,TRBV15,CATSIPSGSNEQFF,TGTGCCACCAGCATCCCCAGCGGGAGCAATGAGCAGTTCTTC
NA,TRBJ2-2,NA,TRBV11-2,CASSLPSQGVTGELFF,TGTGCCAGCAGCTTACCTTCACAGGGAGTGACCGGGGAGCTGTTTTTT
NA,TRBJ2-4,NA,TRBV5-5,CASSRRNSLAKNIQYF,TGTGCCAGCAGCCGCCGGAACAGCCTAGCCAAAAACATTCAGTACTTC
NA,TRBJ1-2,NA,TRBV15,CATSPTANNYGYTF,TGTGCCACCAGCCCGACAGCGAACAACTATGGCTACACCTTC
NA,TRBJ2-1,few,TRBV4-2,CASSQETSYNEQFF,TGTGCCAGCAGCCAAGAGACTAGCTACAATGAGCAGTTCTTC
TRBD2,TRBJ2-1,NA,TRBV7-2,CASSSQGRLAGPYNEQFF,TGTGCCAGCAGCTCCCAAGGGCGACTAGCGGGACCCTACAATGAGCAGTTCTTC
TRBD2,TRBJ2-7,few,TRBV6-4,CASIRLGLADYEQYF,TGTGCCAGCATCCGATTGGGACTAGCGGACTACGAGCAGTACTTC
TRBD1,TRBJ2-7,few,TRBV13,CASSLTDREGPYEQYF,TGTGCCAGCAGCTTAACGGACAGGGAAGGGCCCTACGAGCAGTACTTC
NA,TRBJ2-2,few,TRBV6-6,CASSYSRQNTGELFF,TGTGCCAGCAGTTACTCTAGACAGAACACCGGGGAGCTGTTTTTT
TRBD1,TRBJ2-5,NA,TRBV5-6,CASSREGTGEEETQYF,TGTGCCAGCAGCCGAGAAGGGACAGGGGAAGAAGAGACCCAGTACTTC
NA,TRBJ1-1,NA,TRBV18,CASSPLFQQGSNTEAFF,TGTGCCAGCTCACCACTCTTCCAACAGGGCTCGAACACTGAAGCTTTCTTT
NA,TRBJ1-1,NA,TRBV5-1,CASSLVSGSTEAFF,TGCGCCAGCAGCTTGGTGTCAGGGAGTACTGAAGCTTTCTTT
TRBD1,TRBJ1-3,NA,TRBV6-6,CASSYSRQGSGNTIYF,TGTGCCAGCAGTTACTCGCGACAGGGCTCTGGAAACACCATATATTTT
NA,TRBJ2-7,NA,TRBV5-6,CASRRLGKGYEQYF,TGTGCCAGCAGGCGACTAGGGAAGGGATACGAGCAGTACTTC
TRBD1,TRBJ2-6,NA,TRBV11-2,CASSLGLTGPMSGANVLTF,TGTGCCAGCAGCTTAGGTCTGACAGGGCCCATGTCTGGGGCCAACGTCCTGACTTTC
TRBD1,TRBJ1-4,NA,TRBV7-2,CASSSSGTANEKLFF,TGTGCCAGCAGCTCATCCGGGACAGCCAATGAAAAACTGTTTTTT
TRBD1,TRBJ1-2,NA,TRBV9,CASSVSGGVSYGYTF,TGTGCCAGCAGCGTATCAGGGGGCGTCTCCTATGGCTACACCTTC